These T cell receptor beta chains were read from a single sample in a study of blood T cell repertoires in COVID-19. Libraries were prepared by immunoSEQ multiplex PCR; TCRdb keeps only in-frame clonotypes and omits some of them. The data contain about 220,000 clones, over 65% of them singletons. Material for sequencing was PBMCs or T cells enriched from blood (not recorded which). These receptors came from an older woman who had recovered from COVID-19. CDR3s include the opening cysteine and the closing phenylalanine or tryptophan. The D gene is left open where the match is weak. The size field is filled for only some rows; it gives once, few, many or a size class.

CDR3aa,CDR3nt,d_gene,len,v_gene,abundance,j_gene
CASSERPQGGETQYF,TGTGCCAGCAGTGAACGGCCTCAGGGAGGAGAGACCCAGTACTTC,NA,15,TRBV2,NA,TRBJ2-5
CASSARTGWSTEAFF,TGTGCCAGCAGCGCGAGGACAGGGTGGAGTACTGAAGCTTTCTTT,TRBD1,15,TRBV5-5,few,TRBJ1-1
CASSLDGQIRNTIYF,TGTGCCAGCAGCTTGGATGGACAGATTCGAAACACCATATATTTT,NA,15,TRBV11-2,NA,TRBJ1-3
CASSPRLTGDYGYTF,TGTGCCAGCAGCCCGCGCCTGACAGGGGACTATGGCTACACCTTC,TRBD1,15,TRBV3-1/TRBV3-2,NA,TRBJ1-2
CASSFPSTTNEKLFF,TGTGCCAGCAGCTTCCCATCTACAACTAATGAAAAACTGTTTTTT,NA,15,TRBV7-9,NA,TRBJ1-4
CASSPSSGANVLTF,TGTGCCAGTAGTCCTAGCTCTGGGGCCAACGTCCTGACTTTC,NA,14,TRBV19,NA,TRBJ2-6
CASSLGGRAGETQYF,TGTGCCAGCAGCTTAGGCGGGAGGGCAGGGGAGACCCAGTACTTC,TRBD2,15,TRBV5-4,NA,TRBJ2-5
CASSSPSGGTDTQYF,TGTGCCAGCAGCTCCCCGAGCGGGGGTACAGATACGCAGTATTTT,TRBD2,15,TRBV7-2,NA,TRBJ2-3
CASSPRGADSYNEQFF,TGTGCCAGCAGCCCCCGGGGGGCGGACTCCTACAATGAGCAGTTCTTC,NA,16,TRBV7-3,NA,TRBJ2-1
CAGRAGVEKLFF,TGTGCCGGCCGGGCAGGGGTGGAAAAACTGTTTTTT,NA,12,TRBV12-3/TRBV12-4,NA,TRBJ1-4
CAWSPPGHEPSGANVLTF,TGTGCCTGGAGTCCTCCGGGACACGAGCCTTCTGGGGCCAACGTCCTGACTTTC,NA,18,TRBV30,once,TRBJ2-6
CASASGSAAYEQYF,TGTGCTAGTGCCTCGGGGAGCGCGGCCTACGAGCAGTACTTC,NA,14,TRBV12-5,once,TRBJ2-7
CASGTGGKEKLFF,TGCGCCAGTGGGACAGGCGGGAAAGAAAAACTGTTTTTT,TRBD1,13,TRBV5-1,NA,TRBJ1-4
CASSQDYASASSYNEQFF,TGTGCCAGCAGCCAAGATTACGCATCTGCCAGCTCCTACAATGAGCAGTTCTTC,NA,18,TRBV4-2,NA,TRBJ2-1
CASSQGPGRTDTQYF,TGCGCCAGCAGCCAAGGCCCGGGGAGGACAGATACGCAGTATTTT,NA,15,TRBV4-3,NA,TRBJ2-3
CASSPGGRQSTKGGTYNEQFF,TGTGCCAGCAGTCCCGGCGGGCGGCAATCGACCAAGGGCGGCACCTACAATGAGCAGTTCTTC,NA,21,TRBV6-6,NA,TRBJ2-1
CAPGTGGPVTDTQYF,TGTGCACCAGGGACGGGGGGGCCGGTCACAGATACGCAGTATTTT,TRBD2,15,TRBV2,NA,TRBJ2-3
CSAVRGVNTEAFF,TGCAGCGCTGTGCGGGGGGTGAACACTGAAGCTTTCTTT,NA,13,TRBV29-1,NA,TRBJ1-1
CAWSGQGYEQYF,TGTGCCTGGAGCGGACAGGGTTACGAGCAGTACTTC,TRBD1,12,TRBV30,NA,TRBJ2-7
CASIREGGRTEAFF,TGTGCCAGCATTCGAGAGGGGGGGAGGACTGAAGCTTTCTTT,NA,14,TRBV28,NA,TRBJ1-1
CASSQERTGGYYGYTF,TGCGCCAGCAGCCAAGAGAGGACAGGGGGATACTATGGCTACACCTTC,TRBD1,16,TRBV4-3,NA,TRBJ1-2
CASSHQTEYNEQFF,TGTGCCAGCAGCCACCAGACGGAGTACAATGAGCAGTTCTTC,NA,14,TRBV7-9,NA,TRBJ2-1
CAIVGEVTGELFF,TGTGCCATCGTAGGAGAGGTTACCGGGGAGCTGTTTTTT,NA,13,TRBV10-3,NA,TRBJ2-2
CASSQKPGQGKNEQFF,TGCGCCAGCAGCCAAAAACCGGGACAGGGAAAGAATGAGCAGTTCTTC,TRBD1,16,TRBV4-3,once,TRBJ2-1
CASSQIFGQGFSGANVLTF,TGTGCCAGCAGCCAAATCTTTGGACAGGGATTTTCTGGGGCCAACGTCCTGACTTTC,TRBD1,19,TRBV4-2,NA,TRBJ2-6
CASSGQGARNTEAFF,TGTGCCAGCAGCGGACAGGGGGCTAGGAACACTGAAGCTTTCTTT,TRBD1,15,TRBV11-2,few,TRBJ1-1
CASSFKGRTEAFF,TGTGCCAGCAGTTTTAAGGGGCGAACTGAAGCTTTCTTT,NA,13,TRBV12-3/TRBV12-4,once,TRBJ1-1
CAITDRAIYEQYF,TGTGCCATCACCGACAGGGCCATCTACGAGCAGTACTTC,TRBD1,13,TRBV10-3,NA,TRBJ2-7